The 25 T cell receptor beta chains reported below all come from one sample, sequenced in a study of cytomegalovirus exposure and HLA in healthy donors. Primers included in the PCR were 60 Vbeta and 13 Jbeta primers. TCRdb's copy holds only in-frame clones and misses some; the assay was immunoSEQ multiplex PCR. Here the sample spans 150,000 to 200,000 clones, about 64% being singletons. The sample was PBMCs. These receptors all stem from a man aged 45 to 65 in good health and CMV-seronegative.

The J gene is TRBJ2-7, the V gene TRBV18, with TRBD1 identical over 7 bases. The V and J ends lost 2 bases and 2 bases, in that order; junction bases with no gene match: 6. The germline CDR1 and CDR2 sequences are KGHSH and LQKENI. The CDR3 is made up of 15 amino acids. CDR3 region: CASSPSDRLTYEQYF. CDR3 coding DNA: TGTGCCAGCTCACCATCGGACAGGCTCACCTACGAGCAGTACTTC.

This rearrangement joins TRBV19 to TRBJ2-7; a weak D match, TRBD2 (6 bases). Deletions cut 3 bases from V and 2 bases from J, with 11 bases between. Germline V gene lookup returns CDR1 LNHDA and CDR2 SQIVND (reference sequence). CDR3 length: 14 amino acids. The CDR3 DNA is TGTGCCAGTAGTATGGGGGGAGTCGCCTACGAGCAGTACTTC. Amino acid sequence: CASSMGGVAYEQYF.

V usage is TRBV5-1 and J usage is TRBJ1-1; D remains unclear. V lost 2 bases and J 0 bases, leaving 11 bases between the germline ends. The CDR3 contains 15 residues. Germline assignment: CDR1 SGHRS and CDR2 YFSETQ. CDR3 loop: CASSLQLSLNTEAFF. In DNA, the CDR3 is TGCGCCAGCAGCTTACAGCTCTCTTTGAACACTGAAGCTTTCTTT.

The chain links TRBV28 to TRBJ2-7, with D maybe TRBD1 (6 bases). The CDR3 runs 16 residues. Trimming removed 7 bases at V and 7 bases at J, with 26 bases between. Germline-derived CDR1 and CDR2 are MDHEN and SYDVKM. CDR3 sequence: CASNNPGTSKLGEQYF. The CDR3 bases are TGTGCCAGCAATAATCCCGGGACATCTAAGCTTGGAGAGCAGTACTTC. The full variable domain, rest sourced from reference TRBV28 and TRBJ2-7, is DVKVTQSSRYLVKRTGEKVFLECVQDMDHENMFWYRQDPGLGLRLIYFSYDVKMKEKGDIPEGYSVSREKKERFSLILESASTNQTSMYLCASNNPGTSKLGEQYFGPGTRLTVT.

The sample holds a few counts of this clone. The chain combines TRBV6-5 with TRBJ1-1, with TRBD1 identical over 7 bases. This CDR3 contains 14 residues. The germline V gene encodes CDR1 MNHEY and CDR2 SVGAGI. J was trimmed by 5 bases and V by 6 bases; bases with no gene match: 9. This CDR3 is CASRGATGRTEAFF. The CDR3, as DNA: TGTGCCAGCAGGGGTGCGACAGGGCGGACTGAAGCTTTCTTT.

This clone occurred a few times. This chain connects TRBV7-8 to TRBJ2-2, with TRBD2 matching over 9 bases. Unmatched junction bases numbered 3, after V lost 0 bases and J lost 1 base. This CDR3 comprises 17 residues. The germline V gene encodes CDR1 SGHVS and CDR2 FQNEAQ. In DNA form, the CDR3 reads TGTGCCAGCAGCTTAGCCGGACTAGCGAGGAACACCGGGGAGCTGTTTTTT. As protein: CASSLAGLARNTGELFF.

V usage is TRBV6-5 and J usage is TRBJ1-1; D perhaps matches TRBD1 (5 bases). The CDR3 loop spans 15 amino acids. Deletions cut 0 bases from V and 1 base from J, with 9 bases between. Germline V gives CDR1 MNHEY, CDR2 SVGAGI. The CDR3 DNA sequence: TGTGCCAGCAGTTACTCAGGGGTTCGGAACACTGAAGCTTTCTTT. Translated, it gives CASSYSGVRNTEAFF.

CDR3 loop: CASSQRGSGSNYGYTF. In nucleotides, the CDR3 is TGCGCCAGCAGCCAGAGAGGTTCGGGAAGCAACTATGGCTACACCTTC. The chain is built from TRBV4-3 and TRBJ1-2, with unresolved D. Looked up from germline, CDR1 is LGHNA and CDR2 is YSLEER. Trimming left V 3 bases short and J 2 bases short, with 16 bases between. This CDR3 contains 16 residues.

This clone was observed a few times. The chain couples TRBV27 to TRBJ2-3, with a tentative D call TRBD2 (6 bases). The germline V and J ends were trimmed by 5 bases and 3 bases, with 15 bases remaining between them. Germline-derived CDR1 and CDR2 are MNHEY and SMNVEV (reference sequence). The CDR3 spans 15 residues. CDR3 sequence reads: CASSRRRGPTDTQYF. As DNA, the CDR3 is TGTGCCAGCAGTCGGCGGAGGGGCCCGACAGATACGCAGTATTTT.

The chain links TRBV5-1 to TRBJ2-7; 9 bases are a match to TRBD2. CDR1 is SGHRS, CDR2 YFSETQ, per germline. V gave up 5 bases and J gave up 7 bases; unmatched junction bases: 7. The CDR3 totals 13 residues. The CDR3 protein is CASSSGGLWEQYF. In nucleotides, the CDR3 is TGCGCCAGCAGTAGCGGGGGCCTTTGGGAGCAGTACTTC.

The chain recombines TRBV28 with TRBJ1-4, with a tentative D call TRBD1 (5 bases). The CDR3 loop spans 15 amino acids. The germline V gene encodes CDR1 MDHEN and CDR2 SYDVKM. The germline V and J ends were trimmed by 6 bases and 10 bases, with 21 bases remaining between them. The CDR3 loop is CASRAGGGGRGKLFF. DNA for the CDR3: TGTGCCAGCAGGGCGGGTGGGGGAGGTAGAGGAAAACTGTTTTTT.

This chain uses TRBV7-9 with TRBJ1-1; weak D call: TRBD1 (6 bases). Trimming pared 5 bases from V and 1 base from J, leaving 11 bases between. Germline CDR1 and CDR2: SEHNR and FQNEAQ (reference sequence). This CDR3 is built from 14 residues. The CDR3 region is CASSPRGGNTEAFF. The CDR3, as DNA: TGTGCCAGCAGCCCAAGGGGGGGGAACACTGAAGCTTTCTTT.

The chain combines TRBV28 with TRBJ1-1; unclear D gene. The CDR3 runs to 14 residues. Trimming shortened V by 3 bases and J by 5 bases, and 13 bases separated the two germline ends. Germline CDR1 is MDHEN and CDR2 is SYDVKM. Here the CDR3 reads CASSLPGLYTEAFF. The CDR3 region has the DNA TGTGCCAGCAGTTTGCCAGGACTTTATACTGAAGCTTTCTTT.

This clone was picked up a small number of times. The rearrangement joins TRBV5-1 to TRBJ2-2, with 11 bases fitting TRBD1. V lost 0 bases and J lost 7; bases outside the gene matches: 8. The CDR3 sequence is 17 residues long. The V gene's germline CDR1 is SGHRS and CDR2 YFSETQ. In DNA form, the CDR3 reads TGCGCCAGCAGCTTGGCCTCCGGGACAGGGGGGATCGGGGAGCTGTTTTTT. As protein: CASSLASGTGGIGELFF.

The rearrangement joins TRBV7-2 to TRBJ2-1, with 9 bases identical to TRBD1. The CDR3 spans 16 residues. Germline values: CDR1 SGHTA, CDR2 FQGNSA. Losses at the gene ends were 5 bases for V and 3 bases for J; bases not matched to a gene: 8. The CDR3 sequence is CASSPGDRANYNEQFF. DNA of the CDR3: TGTGCCAGCAGCCCCGGGGACAGGGCGAACTACAATGAGCAGTTCTTC. The entire variable domain, with the rest obtained from reference TRBV7-2 and TRBJ2-1, is as follows: GAGVSQSPSNKVTEKGKDVELRCDPISGHTALYWYRQSLGQGLEFLIYFQGNSAPDKSGLPSDRFSAERTGGSVSTLTIQRTQQEDSAVYLCASSPGDRANYNEQFFGPGTRLTVL.

The chain has TRBV7-6 and TRBJ1-3; D is perhaps TRBD1 (5 bases). In germline, CDR1 is SGHVS, CDR2 FNYEAQ. V lost 5 bases and J lost 0, with 26 bases in between. The CDR3 is 20 residues long. The CDR3 DNA reads TGTGCCAGCAGCCCAAATTCCCTCGGCCAAGGGGCGCACTCTGGAAACACCATATATTTT. Translation: CASSPNSLGQGAHSGNTIYF.

This clone was recorded a few times. The gene calls are TRBV29-1 and TRBJ1-2; 7 nucleotides match TRBD1. CDR3 length equals 11 residues. The germline CDR1 and CDR2 sequences are SQVTM and ANQGSEA. Trimming at V came to 7 bases and at J to 7 bases, leaving 6 bases not matched to a gene. The CDR3 DNA follows: TGCAGCGCTAGCGACAGGGTTGGCTACACCTTC. The encoded protein is CSASDRVGYTF.

The V gene is TRBV20-1, the J gene TRBJ2-7; D remains ambiguous. CDR3 size: 11 residues. Between the trimmed V and J ends, which lost 6 bases and 3 bases, there was a span of 9 bases. The germline V gene encodes CDR1 DFQATT and CDR2 SNEGSKA (reference sequence). The CDR3 nucleotides read TGCAGTGCGGGCGTTTACTACGAGCAGTACTTC. It is translated as CSAGVYYEQYF.

This CDR3 reads CASTPGGHSTDTQYF. The CDR3 DNA sequence: TGTGCCAGCACCCCAGGGGGTCATAGCACAGATACGCAGTATTTT. The genes are TRBV2 and TRBJ2-3; 7 nucleotides line up with TRBD1. The CDR3 is 15 residues long. CDR1 and CDR2 (germline): SNHLY, FYNNEI. With V trimmed by 7 bases and J by 0 bases, 7 bases remained unmatched.

The CDR3: CASSSFRDRGFVGYTF. The CDR3 DNA reads TGTGCCAGCAGCTCGTTCCGGGACAGGGGGTTTGTTGGCTACACCTTC. J is TRBJ1-2 and V is TRBV11-2; TRBD1 agrees at 11 bases. Germline lookup yields CDR1 SGHAT and CDR2 FQNNGV. Trimming took 4 bases from V and 7 from J; bases not matched to a gene: 11. The CDR3 contains 16 residues.

This chain uses TRBV7-2 with TRBJ2-7; 11 bases align to TRBD2. Germline V gene lookup returns CDR1 SGHTA and CDR2 FQGNSA. The junction had 3 bases not matched to a gene; V was cut back by 5 bases and J by 0 bases. There are 15 residues in the CDR3. CDR3 DNA: TGTGCCAGCAGCGATAGCGGGGGGGCCTCCTACGAGCAGTACTTC. Its translation: CASSDSGGASYEQYF. The variable domain in full, with the rest retrieved from reference TRBV7-2 and TRBJ2-7, is GAGVSQSPSNKVTEKGKDVELRCDPISGHTALYWYRQSLGQGLEFLIYFQGNSAPDKSGLPSDRFSAERTGGSVSTLTIQRTQQEDSAVYLCASSDSGGASYEQYFGPGTRLTVT.

This clone was observed once. This rearrangement joins TRBV9 to TRBJ1-2; unclear D gene. Between the trimmed V and J ends, which lost 0 bases and 2 bases, there was a span of 8 bases. The CDR3 spans 14 residues. In germline, CDR1 is SGDLS, CDR2 YYNGEE. The CDR3 DNA follows: TGTGCCAGCAGCGTAGCCCAGGAAAACTATGGCTACACCTTC. Protein product: CASSVAQENYGYTF.

The chain has TRBV4-2 and TRBJ2-5; possible D gene TRBD1, 6 bases. The CDR3 contains 13 residues. CDR1 and CDR2 (germline): LGHNA, YNFKEQ. V lost 6 bases and J lost 11, with 19 bases in between. The DNA of the CDR3 is TGTGCCAGCAGTCCCGAGGGGGTAAGGGAGCAGTACTTC. This gives the protein CASSPEGVREQYF.

The chain uses TRBV6-5 and TRBJ1-2; the match to TRBD1 covers 8 bases. This CDR3 is 14 amino acids long. The ends lost 6 bases at V and 2 bases at J; junction bases unmatched: 5. Germline assignment: CDR1 MNHEY and CDR2 SVGAGI. The CDR3 bases are TGTGCCAGCAGCCCCCGGGACAGGAACTATGGCTACACCTTC. Translated, it gives CASSPRDRNYGYTF.

V gene TRBV29-1 combines with J gene TRBJ2-1, with a tentative D call TRBD2 (6 bases). Germline CDR1 SQVTM, CDR2 ANQGSEA. This CDR3 region has 13 residues. Trimming stripped 6 bases from V and 3 bases from J, with 12 bases between. CDR3 nucleotide sequence: TGCAGCGTCGCGGGACTCCTCTACAATGAGCAGTTCTTC. Amino acids: CSVAGLLYNEQFF.